Below, one TCR beta chain is given with its context. This record belongs to a study of T cell changes during pregnancy in multiple sclerosis. This CDR3 is built from 15 residues. After removal of 5 bases from V and 5 bases from J, the junction contained 10 bases not matched to a gene. Germline V gene data show CDR1 as MDHEN and CDR2 as SYDVKM. The table came from immunoSEQ multiplex PCR; TCRdb's copy has only in-frame clones and leaves some out. The sample has about 130,000 clones, 90% to 96% seen once. This TCR derives from a female donor with multiple sclerosis, enrolled in a pregnancy study. The chain employs TRBV28 and TRBJ1-1; 8 bases align to TRBD1. The specimen comprised peripheral blood, sampled after pregnancy. The CDR3 DNA is TGTGCCAGCAGTCCAAAGGACAGGGCAGGAACTGAAGCTTTCTTT. The encoded protein is CASSPKDRAGTEAFF.